These 18 T cell receptor beta chains originate from one sample sequenced in a study of T-cell reconstitution after alpha-beta-depleted transplantation in children. The authors prepared the TCRbeta library with unique molecular identifiers. MiXCR, applied by TCRdb to the PCR reads, yields one record per CDR3 protein. Among around 71,000 distinct CDR3 sequences, more than 5.5% were seen once, and the ten largest hold 2.5%. Sequencing was performed on PBMCs from the stem cell graft donor, taken from the stem cell graft. The receptors were gathered from a human donor who donated a stem cell graft to a child with acute lymphoblastic leukemia.

The chain carries TRBV10-3 and TRBJ2-1; 8 positions match TRBD1. Looked up from germline, CDR1 is ENHRY and CDR2 is SYGVKD. With V trimmed by 4 bases and J by 5 bases, 10 bases remained unmatched. This CDR3 spans 16 amino acids. Written as DNA, the CDR3 is TGTGCCATCAGTGCGAGGGTGGGACAGGCCGACAATGAGCAGTTCTTC. It codes for CAISARVGQADNEQFF.

The chain couples TRBV7-9 to TRBJ2-2; TRBD1 aligns across 9 bases. With V trimmed by 6 bases and J by 7 bases, 9 bases remained unmatched. CDR1 is SEHNR, CDR2 FQNEAQ, per germline (reference sequence). This CDR3 has 15 amino acids. The CDR3 DNA reads TGTGCCAGCAGACAACCGGGACAGGGCGACGGGGAGCTGTTTTTT. Its translation: CASRQPGQGDGELFF. The variable domain in full, with the rest retrieved from reference TRBV7-9 and TRBJ2-2, is DTGVSQNPRHKITKRGQNVTFRCDPISEHNRLYWYRQTLGQGPEFLTYFQNEAQLEKSRLLSDRFSAERPKGSFSTLEIQRTEQGDSAMYLCASRQPGQGDGELFFGEGSRLTVL.

There are a few counts of this clonotype. The chain combines TRBV7-6 with TRBJ2-7; the match to TRBD2 covers 7 bases. The CDR3 sequence is 19 residues long. CDR1 and CDR2 (germline): SGHVS, FNYEAQ. CDR3 sequence reads: CASAGPGGAGMPYSYEQYF. The CDR3 nucleotides read TGTGCTTCAGCGGGCCCGGGGGGTGCGGGGATGCCGTACTCCTACGAGCAGTACTTC. Full variable domain (rest looked up from reference TRBV7-6 and TRBJ2-7): GAGVSQSPRYKVTKRGQDVALRCDPISGHVSLYWYRQALGQGPEFLTYFNYEAQQDKSGLPNDRFSAERPEGSISTLTIQRTEQRDSAMYRCASAGPGGAGMPYSYEQYFGPGTRLTVT.

Ten or more counts support this clonotype. The chain joins TRBV6-1 to TRBJ1-4; D is ambiguous. V lost 1 base and J 5 bases, leaving 8 bases between the germline ends. CDR1 MNHNS and CDR2 SASEGT come from the germline V gene. The CDR3 has 14 residues. CDR3 nucleotides: TGTGCCAGCAGTGAAGTCCCCGCGAATGAAAAACTGTTTTTT. Its protein is CASSEVPANEKLFF.

This clonotype occurred many times. The chain couples TRBV7-2 to TRBJ1-6, with TRBD1 as a possible D gene (6 bases). V dropped 1 base and J dropped 6 bases, with 13 bases sitting between them. This CDR3 has 16 amino acids. CDR1 is SGHTA, CDR2 FQGNSA, per germline. The CDR3 region has the DNA TGTGCCAGCAGCTTAGTCCTCGGACAGATTAATTCACCCCTCCACTTT. This codes for CASSLVLGQINSPLHF.

The J gene is TRBJ1-3, the V gene TRBV11-2; weak D call: TRBD1 (5 bases). The CDR3 contains 14 residues. V was clipped by 6 bases and J by 8 bases, with 17 bases between them. Germline V lookup: CDR1 SGHAT, CDR2 FQNNGV. CDR3 in amino acids: CASRTPGTEYTIYF. In DNA, the CDR3 is TGTGCCAGCAGAACCCCGGGGACGGAATACACCATATATTTT. Drawing the rest from reference TRBV11-2 and TRBJ1-3, the complete variable domain is EAGVAQSPRYKIIEKRQSVAFWCNPISGHATLYWYQQILGQGPKLLIQFQNNGVVDDSQLPKDRFSAERLKGVDSTLKIQPAKLEDSAVYLCASRTPGTEYTIYFGEGSWLTVV.

This clonotype showed up many times. This chain links TRBV5-1 with TRBJ1-1; 8 bases align to TRBD1. The V segment lost 2 bases and the J segment 5 bases; nucleotides outside the gene matches: 5. The germline gives CDR1 SGHRS, CDR2 YFSETQ. This CDR3 is built from 14 residues. Here the CDR3 DNA reads TGCGCCAGCAGCTTTGACAGGGGTCGTACTGAAGCTTTCTTT. This encodes CASSFDRGRTEAFF. Supplemented by reference TRBV5-1 and TRBJ1-1, the full variable domain reads KAGVTQTPRYLIKTRGQQVTLSCSPISGHRSVSWYQQTPGQGLQFLFEYFSETQRNKGNFPGRFSGRQFSNSRSEMNVSTLELGDSALYLCASSFDRGRTEAFFGQGTRLTVV.

This clonotype has more than one count but fewer than ten. J is TRBJ2-7 and V is TRBV7-9; D is undetermined. V gave up 1 base and J gave up 7 bases, with 11 bases separating them. The length of the CDR3 is 13 residues. CDR1 and CDR2 (germline): SEHNR, FQNEAQ (reference sequence). The DNA for the CDR3 is TGTGCCAGCAGCTTAGGGTCCGCGAGAGAGCAGTACTTC. Translated, it gives CASSLGSAREQYF. Variable domain in full (rest from reference TRBV7-9 and TRBJ2-7): DTGVSQNPRHKITKRGQNVTFRCDPISEHNRLYWYRQTLGQGPEFLTYFQNEAQLEKSRLLSDRFSAERPKGSFSTLEIQRTEQGDSAMYLCASSLGSAREQYFGPGTRLTVT.

This clonotype was picked up many times. The chain has TRBV4-2 and TRBJ2-1; tentatively, D is TRBD1 or TRBD2 (6 bases each). V was trimmed by 4 bases and J by 9 bases, leaving 13 bases between them. The germline gives CDR1 LGHNA, CDR2 YNFKEQ. The CDR3 totals 13 residues. This chain's CDR3 is CASSPPGGPEQFF. DNA for the CDR3: TGTGCCAGCAGCCCCCCTGGGGGGCCTGAGCAGTTCTTC.

This clonotype was detected only a few times. The J gene is TRBJ1-2, the V gene TRBV20-1; a possible D gene is TRBD1 (5 bases). Trimming pared 8 bases from V and 6 bases from J, leaving 22 bases between. Looked up from germline, CDR1 is DFQATT and CDR2 is SNEGSKA (reference sequence). The CDR3 runs 14 residues. The CDR3 DNA is TGCAGTTCCCCCGGCAGGGAACCTCAGGATGGCTACACCTTC. Its protein product is CSSPGREPQDGYTF.

This clonotype was detected only once. The chain is built from TRBV11-2 and TRBJ2-5; no firm D call. V was cut by 0 bases and J by 3 bases, with 14 bases left in between. This CDR3 is built from 16 residues. CDR1 SGHAT and CDR2 FQNNGV come from the germline V gene. The CDR3 loop reads CASSLERTALKETQYF. CDR3 nucleotides: TGTGCCAGCAGCTTAGAGCGGACGGCGTTAAAAGAGACCCAGTACTTC.

The V call is TRBV12-3 or TRBV12-4, the J call TRBJ2-5; 7 bases map to TRBD1. There are 14 residues in the CDR3. V lost 3 bases, J lost 5 bases, and 6 bases stayed unmatched. DNA of the CDR3: TGTGCCAGCAGTTTCCGACAGGGTGAGGAGACCCAGTACTTC. Its protein product is CASSFRQGEETQYF.

This clonotype was found many times. V and J are TRBV11-2 and TRBJ2-3; TRBD1 aligns across 7 bases. Germline V gives CDR1 SGHAT, CDR2 FQNNGV. The junction had 7 bases not matched to a gene; V was cut back by 4 bases and J by 0 bases. The CDR3 consists of 16 residues. The CDR3 region has the DNA TGTGCCAGCAGCTCTACAGGGGAGTATAGCACAGATACGCAGTATTTT. Amino acid sequence: CASSSTGEYSTDTQYF.

The sample holds many counts of this clonotype. The CDR3 loop reads CASSLGSNTEAFF. The CDR3 DNA follows: TGTGCCAGCAGTTTAGGATCGAACACTGAAGCTTTCTTT. The J gene is TRBJ1-1, the V gene TRBV27; no clear D. The length of the CDR3 is 13 residues. Trimming removed 2 bases from V and 1 base from J, with 5 bases in between. Germline V lookup: CDR1 MNHEY, CDR2 SMNVEV (reference sequence).

This clonotype has ten or more counts. V and J are TRBV29-1 and TRBJ1-5; D may be TRBD1 (6 bases). In germline, CDR1 is SQVTM, CDR2 ANQGSEA. Between the trimmed V and J ends, which lost 4 bases and 0 bases, there was a span of 10 bases. CDR3 length equals 14 residues. The CDR3 bases are TGCAGCGTTGGTGCAGGGGATAGCAATCAGCCCCAGCATTTT. Protein product: CSVGAGDSNQPQHF.

This clonotype was picked up many times. The V call is TRBV20-1, the J call TRBJ2-5, with D perhaps given as TRBD1 or TRBD2 (6 bases each). The germline V gene has CDR1 DFQATT and CDR2 SNEGSKA (reference sequence). V was clipped by 8 bases and J by 3 bases, with 13 bases between them. There are 12 residues in the CDR3. The CDR3 DNA is TGCAGTATAAGGGGGGTAAAAGAGACCCAGTACTTC. Translated, it gives CSIRGVKETQYF.

The V and J genes are TRBV27 and TRBJ2-3; D possibly matches TRBD1 or TRBD2 (5 bases each). Germline lookup yields CDR1 MNHEY and CDR2 SMNVEV (reference sequence). The CDR3 totals 12 residues. The V end lost 6 bases, the J end lost 6 bases, and 10 bases lay between the germline ends. This CDR3 is CASRGRPDTQYF. For the CDR3, the DNA is TGTGCCAGCAGGGGACGGCCGGATACGCAGTATTTT.

This clonotype was seen ten or more times. V is TRBV11-3 and J is TRBJ1-2; D is possibly TRBD1 (6 bases). V gave up 5 bases and J gave up 9 bases, with 16 bases separating them. Germline loops: CDR1 SGHNT, CDR2 YENEEA. This CDR3 comprises 13 residues. The chain's CDR3 is CASSLRDIWRYTF. CDR3 nucleotide sequence: TGTGCCAGCAGCCTCCGGGACATCTGGCGCTACACCTTC.